These 8 T cell receptor beta chains share one sample of origin, sequenced in a study of OX40 agonist ivuxolimab in advanced cancers. Library preparation used the immunoSEQ multiplex PCR assay. TCRdb mirrors the immuneACCESS table, restricted to in-frame sequences. Some clones are absent from its copies; in checked studies, under half trace to an unresolved V gene, and the reason for the others is unknown. In this sample the table shows about 61,000 clones, roughly 90% of which occur a single time. The ten largest clones represent roughly 20% of the sample. The sample was CD4+ or CD8+ T cells sorted from blood, taken in a trial of the OX40 agonist ivuxolimab. These receptors originate from an adult with an advanced solid tumor such as melanoma, head and neck, liver or kidney cancer.

This chain links TRBV11-2 with TRBJ2-5, with D unclear. V dropped 0 bases and J dropped 5 bases, with 10 bases sitting between them. This CDR3 is built from 14 residues. Germline V lookup: CDR1 SGHAT, CDR2 FQNNGV. The CDR3 DNA sequence: TGTGCCAGCAGCTTAGAGGTAGCTCTGGAGACCCAGTACTTC. This gives the protein CASSLEVALETQYF. Supplemented by reference TRBV11-2 and TRBJ2-5, the full variable domain reads EAGVAQSPRYKIIEKRQSVAFWCNPISGHATLYWYQQILGQGPKLLIQFQNNGVVDDSQLPKDRFSAERLKGVDSTLKIQPAKLEDSAVYLCASSLEVALETQYFGPGTRLLVL.

The chain combines TRBV19 with TRBJ2-3; TRBD2 matches 8 bases. J was trimmed by 4 bases and V by 7 bases; bases with no gene match: 10. The CDR3 contains 15 residues. Germline assignment: CDR1 LNHDA and CDR2 SQIVND (reference sequence). CDR3 sequence reads: CASNLGLAGADTQYF. CDR3 in DNA: TGTGCCAGTAACCTCGGACTAGCAGGGGCAGATACGCAGTATTTT.

V usage is TRBV6-6 and J usage is TRBJ2-5; D unclear. The V end was cut by 0 bases, the J end by 1 base, with 3 bases between. Germline CDR1 MNHNY, CDR2 SVGAGI (reference sequence). This CDR3 has 13 amino acids. This chain's CDR3 is CASSYSPQETQYF. The CDR3 coding sequence is TGTGCCAGCAGTTACTCCCCCCAAGAGACCCAGTACTTC.

The chain combines TRBV7-8 with TRBJ2-1, with 8 bases matching TRBD1. This CDR3 comprises 13 residues. Germline V gives CDR1 SGHVS, CDR2 FQNEAQ. The V segment lost 5 bases and the J segment 6 bases; nucleotides outside the gene matches: 3. The CDR3 sequence is CASSLDRGNEQFF. CDR3 DNA sequence: TGTGCCAGCAGCCTTGACAGGGGCAATGAGCAGTTCTTC.

This rearrangement joins TRBV6-1 to TRBJ2-7; weak D call: TRBD1 (6 bases). The germline V and J ends were trimmed by 10 bases and 6 bases, with 19 bases remaining between them. Per germline, CDR1 MNHNS and CDR2 SASEGT. CDR3 length: 13 residues. CDR3 region: CATGRDISLEQYF. In DNA form, the CDR3 reads TGTGCCACGGGCCGGGACATTTCTCTCGAGCAGTACTTC.

This clone showed up just once. The V and J genes are TRBV28 and TRBJ1-3; possibly TRBD1 for D (6 bases). Trimming stripped 3 bases from V and 0 bases from J, with 18 bases between. The germline gives CDR1 MDHEN, CDR2 SYDVKM. This CDR3 spans 18 amino acids. The CDR3 nucleotides read TGTGCCAGCAGTTTCGGGGAGGAAGACAGGAGCTCTGGAAACACCATATATTTT. It translates to CASSFGEEDRSSGNTIYF.

This clone was seen once. The chain links TRBV28 to TRBJ2-7; D is unclear. CDR3 length: 16 residues. The V end lost 7 bases, the J end lost 0 bases, and 19 bases lay between the germline ends. Looked up from germline, CDR1 is MDHEN and CDR2 is SYDVKM. CDR3 in amino acids: CASTPPHWTDSYEQYF. The CDR3 region has the DNA TGTGCCAGCACCCCACCCCATTGGACGGACTCCTACGAGCAGTACTTC.

This chain joins TRBV19 and TRBJ2-2; D perhaps matches TRBD1 (6 bases). Germline V gene sequence: CDR1 LNHDA, CDR2 SQIVND (reference sequence). This CDR3 has 12 residues. V was trimmed by 9 bases and J by 6 bases, leaving 11 bases between them. CDR3 loop: CASQQGSGELFF. CDR3 bases: TGTGCCAGCCAACAGGGCTCCGGGGAGCTGTTTTTT.